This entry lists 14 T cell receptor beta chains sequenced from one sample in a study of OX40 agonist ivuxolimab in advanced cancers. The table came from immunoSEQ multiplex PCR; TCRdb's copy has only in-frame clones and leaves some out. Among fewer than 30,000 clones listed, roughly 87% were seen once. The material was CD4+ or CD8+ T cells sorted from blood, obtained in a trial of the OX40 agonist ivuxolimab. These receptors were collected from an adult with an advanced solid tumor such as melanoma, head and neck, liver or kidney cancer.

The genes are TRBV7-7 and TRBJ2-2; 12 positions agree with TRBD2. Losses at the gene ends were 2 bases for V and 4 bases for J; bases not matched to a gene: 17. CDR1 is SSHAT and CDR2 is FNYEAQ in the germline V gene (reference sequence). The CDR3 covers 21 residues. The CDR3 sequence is CASSLMVGGFGLAGSTGELFF. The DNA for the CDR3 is TGTGCCAGCAGCTTAATGGTCGGAGGGTTCGGACTAGCGGGGAGCACCGGGGAGCTGTTTTTT.

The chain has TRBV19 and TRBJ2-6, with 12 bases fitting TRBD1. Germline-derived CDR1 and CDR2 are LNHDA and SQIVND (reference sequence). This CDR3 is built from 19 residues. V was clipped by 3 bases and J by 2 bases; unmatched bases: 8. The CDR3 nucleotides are TGTGCCAGTAGTATTAATGCGGGGACAGGGGGCGCTGGGGCCAACGTCCTGACTTTC. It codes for CASSINAGTGGAGANVLTF.

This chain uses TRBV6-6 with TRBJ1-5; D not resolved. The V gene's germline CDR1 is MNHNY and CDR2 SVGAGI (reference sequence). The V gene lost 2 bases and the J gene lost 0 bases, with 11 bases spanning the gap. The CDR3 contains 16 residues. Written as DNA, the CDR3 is TGTGCCAGCAGTTACGGTGAAGGCCATAGCAATCAGCCCCAGCATTTT. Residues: CASSYGEGHSNQPQHF.

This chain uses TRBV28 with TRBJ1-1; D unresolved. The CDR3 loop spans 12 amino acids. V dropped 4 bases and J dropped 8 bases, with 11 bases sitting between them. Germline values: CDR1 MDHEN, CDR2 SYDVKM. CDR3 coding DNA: TGTGCCAGCAGTTCCTCTTTGGTCGAAGCTTTCTTT. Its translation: CASSSSLVEAFF.

The CDR3 is CASSLLDQNTEAFF. The CDR3 DNA reads as TGTGCCAGCAGTTTGTTAGACCAGAACACTGAAGCTTTCTTT. The rearrangement links TRBV27 to TRBJ1-1, with D unclear. V lost 3 bases, J lost 1 base, and 9 bases lay in between. The CDR3 is 14 residues long. CDR1 and CDR2 from the germline V gene are MNHEY and SMNVEV (reference sequence).

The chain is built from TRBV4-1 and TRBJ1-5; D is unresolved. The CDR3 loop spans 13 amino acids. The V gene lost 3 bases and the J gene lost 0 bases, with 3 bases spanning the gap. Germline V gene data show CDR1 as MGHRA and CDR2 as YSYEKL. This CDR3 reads CASSQVSNQPQHF. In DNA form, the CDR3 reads TGCGCCAGCAGCCAGGTTAGCAATCAGCCCCAGCATTTT.

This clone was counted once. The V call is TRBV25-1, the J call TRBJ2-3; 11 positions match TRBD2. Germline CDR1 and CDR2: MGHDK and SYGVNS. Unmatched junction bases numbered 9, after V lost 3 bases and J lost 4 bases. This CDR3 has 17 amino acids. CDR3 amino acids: CASSDLGLAGGSDTQYF. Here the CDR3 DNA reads TGTGCCAGCAGTGACCTTGGTCTAGCGGGGGGCTCAGATACGCAGTATTTT. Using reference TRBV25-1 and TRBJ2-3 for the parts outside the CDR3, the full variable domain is EADIYQTPRYLVIGTGKKITLECSQTMGHDKMYWYQQDPGMELHLIHYSYGVNSTEKGDLSSESTVSRIRTEHFPLTLESARPSHTSQYLCASSDLGLAGGSDTQYFGPGTRLTVL.

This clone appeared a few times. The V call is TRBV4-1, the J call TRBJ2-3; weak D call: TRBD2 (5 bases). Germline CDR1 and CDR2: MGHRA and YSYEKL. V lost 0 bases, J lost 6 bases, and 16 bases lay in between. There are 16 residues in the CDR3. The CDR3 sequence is CASSQDLLGGPDTQYF. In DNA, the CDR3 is TGCGCCAGCAGCCAAGATCTACTCGGAGGACCTGATACGCAGTATTTT.

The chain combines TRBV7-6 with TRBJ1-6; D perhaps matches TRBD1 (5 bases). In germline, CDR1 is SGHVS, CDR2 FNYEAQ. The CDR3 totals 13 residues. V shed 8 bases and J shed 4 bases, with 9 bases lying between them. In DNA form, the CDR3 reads TGTGCCAGCGGGGCGTCGTATAATTCACCCCTCCACTTT. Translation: CASGASYNSPLHF.

In DNA, the CDR3 is TGTGCCAGCAGCCCAGGGGTCACTGAAGCTTTCTTT. It encodes CASSPGVTEAFF. The chain couples TRBV5-5 to TRBJ1-1; TRBD1 is a possible D gene (6 bases). Per the germline V gene, CDR1 is SGHKS and CDR2 is YYEKEE (reference sequence). The CDR3 sequence is 12 residues long. Trimming took 4 bases from V and 4 from J, leaving 8 bases between them.

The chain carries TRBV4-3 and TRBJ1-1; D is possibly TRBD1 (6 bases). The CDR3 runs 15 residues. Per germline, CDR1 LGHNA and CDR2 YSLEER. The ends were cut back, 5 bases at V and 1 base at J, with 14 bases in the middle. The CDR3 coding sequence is TGCGCCAGCAGCTGGGGGGGGACACGGAACACTGAAGCTTTCTTT. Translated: CASSWGGTRNTEAFF.

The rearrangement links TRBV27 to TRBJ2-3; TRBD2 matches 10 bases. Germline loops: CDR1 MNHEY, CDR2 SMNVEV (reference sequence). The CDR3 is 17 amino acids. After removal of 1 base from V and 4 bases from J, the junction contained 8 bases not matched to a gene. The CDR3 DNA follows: TGTGCCAGCAGTTTATATCCTAGCGGGGGATTGGCAGATACGCAGTATTTT. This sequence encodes CASSLYPSGGLADTQYF.

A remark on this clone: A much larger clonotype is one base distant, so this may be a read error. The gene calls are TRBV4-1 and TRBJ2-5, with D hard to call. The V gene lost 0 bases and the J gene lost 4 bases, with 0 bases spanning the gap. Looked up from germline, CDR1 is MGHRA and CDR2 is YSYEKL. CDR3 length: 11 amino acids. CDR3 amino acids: CASSQEETQYF. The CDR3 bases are TGCGCCAGCAGCCAAGAAGAGACCCAGTACTTC.

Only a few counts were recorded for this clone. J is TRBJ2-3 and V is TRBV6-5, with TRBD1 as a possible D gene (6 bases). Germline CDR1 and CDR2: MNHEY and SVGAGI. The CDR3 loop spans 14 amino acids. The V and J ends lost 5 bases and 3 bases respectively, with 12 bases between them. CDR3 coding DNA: TGTGCCAGCAGTCCAGGGCAGGGGACAGATACGCAGTATTTT. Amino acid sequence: CASSPGQGTDTQYF.